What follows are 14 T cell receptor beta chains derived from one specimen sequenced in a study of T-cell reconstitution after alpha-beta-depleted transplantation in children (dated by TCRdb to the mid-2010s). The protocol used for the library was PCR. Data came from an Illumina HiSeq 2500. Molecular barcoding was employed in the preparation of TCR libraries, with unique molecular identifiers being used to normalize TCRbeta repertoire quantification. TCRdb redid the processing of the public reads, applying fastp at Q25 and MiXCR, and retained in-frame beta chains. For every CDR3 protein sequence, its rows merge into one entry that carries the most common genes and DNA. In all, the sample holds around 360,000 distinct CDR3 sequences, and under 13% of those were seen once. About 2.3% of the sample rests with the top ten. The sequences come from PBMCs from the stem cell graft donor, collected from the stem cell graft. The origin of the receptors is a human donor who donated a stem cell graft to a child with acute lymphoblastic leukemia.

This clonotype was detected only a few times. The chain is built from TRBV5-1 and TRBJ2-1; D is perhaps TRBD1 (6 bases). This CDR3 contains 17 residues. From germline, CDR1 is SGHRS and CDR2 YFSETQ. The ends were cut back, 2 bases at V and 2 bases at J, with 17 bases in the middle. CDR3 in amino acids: CASSFFDGQLPYNEQFF. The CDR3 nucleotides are TGCGCCAGCAGCTTTTTTGATGGACAGCTTCCCTACAATGAGCAGTTCTTC.

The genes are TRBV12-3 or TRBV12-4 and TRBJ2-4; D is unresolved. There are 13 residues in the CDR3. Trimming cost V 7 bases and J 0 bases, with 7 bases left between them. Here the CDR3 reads CASKRLAKNIQYF. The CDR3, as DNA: TGTGCCAGCAAGAGGTTAGCCAAAAACATTCAGTACTTC.

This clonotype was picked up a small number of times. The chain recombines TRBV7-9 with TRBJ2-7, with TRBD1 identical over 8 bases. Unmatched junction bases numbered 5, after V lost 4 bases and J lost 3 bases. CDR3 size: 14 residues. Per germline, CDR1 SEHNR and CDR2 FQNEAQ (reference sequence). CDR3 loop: CASSSGQAFYEQYF. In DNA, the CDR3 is TGTGCCAGCAGCTCGGGACAGGCGTTCTACGAGCAGTACTTC. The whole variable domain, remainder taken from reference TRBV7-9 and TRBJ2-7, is DTGVSQNPRHKITKRGQNVTFRCDPISEHNRLYWYRQTLGQGPEFLTYFQNEAQLEKSRLLSDRFSAERPKGSFSTLEIQRTEQGDSAMYLCASSSGQAFYEQYFGPGTRLTVT.

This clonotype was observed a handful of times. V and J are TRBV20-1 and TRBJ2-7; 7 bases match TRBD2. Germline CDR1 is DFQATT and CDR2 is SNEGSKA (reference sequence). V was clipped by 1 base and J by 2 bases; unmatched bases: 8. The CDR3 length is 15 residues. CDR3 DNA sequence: TGCAGTGCTAGAGGGTCGGCGGGAGTAACCTACGAGCAGTACTTC. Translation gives CSARGSAGVTYEQYF.

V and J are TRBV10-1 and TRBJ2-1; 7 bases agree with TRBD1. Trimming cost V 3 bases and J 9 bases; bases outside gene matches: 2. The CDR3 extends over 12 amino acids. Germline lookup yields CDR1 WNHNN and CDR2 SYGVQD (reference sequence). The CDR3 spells CASSEQGREQFF. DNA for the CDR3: TGCGCCAGCAGTGAACAGGGGCGTGAGCAGTTCTTC.

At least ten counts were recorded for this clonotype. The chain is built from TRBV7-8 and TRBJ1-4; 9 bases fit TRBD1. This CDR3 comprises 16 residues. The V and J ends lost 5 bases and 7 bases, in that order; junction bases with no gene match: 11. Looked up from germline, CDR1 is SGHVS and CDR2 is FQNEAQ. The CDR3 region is CASSNHRGLRVEKLFF. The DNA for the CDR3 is TGTGCCAGCAGCAACCACAGGGGGCTAAGAGTTGAAAAACTGTTTTTT.

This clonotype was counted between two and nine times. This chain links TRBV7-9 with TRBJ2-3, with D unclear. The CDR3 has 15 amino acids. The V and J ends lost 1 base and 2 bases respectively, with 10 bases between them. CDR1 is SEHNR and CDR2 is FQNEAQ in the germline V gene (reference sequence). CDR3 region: CASSLGATVTDTQYF. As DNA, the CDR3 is TGTGCCAGCAGCTTAGGCGCCACAGTCACAGATACGCAGTATTTT.

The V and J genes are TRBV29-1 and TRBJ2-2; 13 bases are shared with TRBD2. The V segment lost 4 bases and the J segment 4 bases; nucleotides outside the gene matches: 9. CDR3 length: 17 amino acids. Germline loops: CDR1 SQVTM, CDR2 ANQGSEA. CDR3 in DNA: TGCAGCGTTGGCGGGACTAGCGGGAAAGCGACCACCGGGGAGCTGTTTTTT. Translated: CSVGGTSGKATTGELFF.

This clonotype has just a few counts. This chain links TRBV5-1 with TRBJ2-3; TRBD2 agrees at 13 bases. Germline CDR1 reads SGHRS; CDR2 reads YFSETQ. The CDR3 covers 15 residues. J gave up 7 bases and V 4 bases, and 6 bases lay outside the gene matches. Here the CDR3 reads CASSTGTSGKNTQYF. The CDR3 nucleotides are TGCGCCAGCAGCACCGGGACTAGCGGGAAAAATACGCAGTATTTT.

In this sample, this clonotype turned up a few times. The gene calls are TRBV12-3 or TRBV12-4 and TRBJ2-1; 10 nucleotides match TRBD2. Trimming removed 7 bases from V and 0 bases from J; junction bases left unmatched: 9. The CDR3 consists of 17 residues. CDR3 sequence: CASNPPSSGSSYNEQFF. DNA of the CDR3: TGTGCCAGCAACCCTCCCTCTAGCGGGAGCTCCTACAATGAGCAGTTCTTC.

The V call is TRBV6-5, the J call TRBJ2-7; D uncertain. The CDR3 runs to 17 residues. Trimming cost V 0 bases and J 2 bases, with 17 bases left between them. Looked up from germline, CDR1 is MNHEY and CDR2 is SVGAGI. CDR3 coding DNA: TGTGCCAGCAGTTACTCGGGTGGGCAGGCACCTCCCTACGAGCAGTACTTC. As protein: CASSYSGGQAPPYEQYF.

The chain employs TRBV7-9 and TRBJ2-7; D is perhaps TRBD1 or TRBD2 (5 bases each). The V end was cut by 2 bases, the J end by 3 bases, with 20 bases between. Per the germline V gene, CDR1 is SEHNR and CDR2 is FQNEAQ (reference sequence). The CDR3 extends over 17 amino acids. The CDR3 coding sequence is TGTGCCAGCAGCTTAAAAGGAGACGGGGCAGATCTCTACGAGCAGTACTTC. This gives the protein CASSLKGDGADLYEQYF.

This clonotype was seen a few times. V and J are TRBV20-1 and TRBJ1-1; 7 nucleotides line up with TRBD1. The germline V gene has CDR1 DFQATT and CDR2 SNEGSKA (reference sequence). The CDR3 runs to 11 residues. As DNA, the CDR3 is TGCAGGGGGGACAGCTGGACTGAAGCTTTCTTT. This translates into CRGDSWTEAFF.

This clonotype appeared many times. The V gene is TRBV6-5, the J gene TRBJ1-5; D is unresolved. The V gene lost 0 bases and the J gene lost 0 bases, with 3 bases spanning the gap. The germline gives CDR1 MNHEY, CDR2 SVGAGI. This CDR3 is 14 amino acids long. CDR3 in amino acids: CASSYSSSNQPQHF. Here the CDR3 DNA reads TGTGCCAGCAGTTACTCGAGTAGCAATCAGCCCCAGCATTTT.